These 12 T cell receptor beta chains originate from one sample sequenced in a study of OX40 agonist ivuxolimab in advanced cancers. Only in-frame clones appear in the TCRdb table, and some are missing; sequencing was by immunoSEQ multiplex PCR. The sample lists tens of thousands of clones, more than 75% occurring once. The sample here was CD4+ or CD8+ T cells sorted from blood, taken in a trial of the OX40 agonist ivuxolimab. These receptors all stem from an adult with an advanced solid tumor such as melanoma, head and neck, liver or kidney cancer.

The J gene is TRBJ1-5, the V gene TRBV28; D unresolved. V was clipped by 2 bases and J by 7 bases, with 12 bases between them. This CDR3 has 14 amino acids. Per the germline V gene, CDR1 is MDHEN and CDR2 is SYDVKM. Here the CDR3 reads CASSLRGERQPQHF. Here the CDR3 DNA reads TGTGCCAGCAGTTTACGGGGAGAGCGCCAGCCCCAGCATTTT.

The V call is TRBV30, the J call TRBJ2-7, with 9 positions matching TRBD1. Per the germline V gene, CDR1 is GTSNPN and CDR2 is SVGIG (reference sequence). The V segment lost 1 base and the J segment 5 bases; nucleotides outside the gene matches: 3. CDR3 length: 13 amino acids. CDR3 DNA sequence: TGTGCCTGGAGTGAACAGGGGGCCCACGAGCAGTACTTC. This translates into CAWSEQGAHEQYF.

This rearrangement joins TRBV29-1 to TRBJ2-6, with D tentatively TRBD1 (6 bases). The CDR3 consists of 13 residues. V lost 7 bases and J 2 bases, leaving 9 bases between the germline ends. Germline-derived CDR1 and CDR2 are SQVTM and ANQGSEA. The CDR3 region is CSAQGTGANVLTF. The CDR3 nucleotides read TGCAGCGCGCAGGGGACTGGGGCCAACGTCCTGACTTTC.

This rearrangement joins TRBV19 to TRBJ2-5, with D maybe TRBD1 (6 bases). Germline V gives CDR1 LNHDA, CDR2 SQIVND (reference sequence). There are 13 residues in the CDR3. Trimming removed 8 bases at V and 5 bases at J, with 15 bases between. The CDR3 sequence is CASRATGRETQYF. The CDR3 DNA sequence: TGTGCCAGTCGAGCGACAGGCCGGGAGACCCAGTACTTC. Complete variable domain (other parts from reference TRBV19 and TRBJ2-5): DGGITQSPKYLFRKEGQNVTLSCEQNLNHDAMYWYRQDPGQGLRLIYYSQIVNDFQKGDIAEGYSVSREKKESFPLTVTSAQKNPTAFYLCASRATGRETQYFGPGTRLLVL.

In this sample, this clone turned up a few times. The chain recombines TRBV5-1 with TRBJ2-2; D is perhaps TRBD1 (6 bases). The CDR3 is made up of 15 amino acids. Trimming left V 4 bases short and J 3 bases short, with 13 bases between. Germline CDR1 is SGHRS and CDR2 is YFSETQ. The CDR3 DNA sequence: TGCGCCAGCAGCATGGACAGTAAACACACCGGGGAGCTGTTTTTT. It encodes CASSMDSKHTGELFF.

The chain has TRBV6-5 and TRBJ2-1; tentatively, D is TRBD1 (5 bases). Trimming removed 6 bases from V and 4 bases from J, with 10 bases in between. CDR1 is MNHEY, CDR2 SVGAGI, per germline. The CDR3 extends over 13 amino acids. The CDR3 reads CASRQDTYNEQFF. CDR3 nucleotides: TGTGCCAGCAGACAGGACACTTACAATGAGCAGTTCTTC.

This sequence joins TRBV29-1 and TRBJ1-1; 12 bases fit TRBD1. Germline trimming cut 5 bases from V and 7 bases from J; bases unmatched to any gene: 8. This CDR3 is built from 14 residues. Germline CDR1 and CDR2: SQVTM and ANQGSEA. The CDR3 region has the DNA TGCAGCGTTACCGGGACAGGGGGCGCGGGTGAAGCTTTCTTT. Translating it yields CSVTGTGGAGEAFF.

In regard to this clone: Additional DNA sequences in this sample encode the identical CDR3. This chain links TRBV6-1 with TRBJ2-5, with a tentative D call TRBD1 (6 bases). This CDR3 is 14 amino acids long. V gave up 1 base and J gave up 4 bases, with 10 bases separating them. CDR1 and CDR2 (germline): MNHNS, SASEGT. CDR3 residues: CASSEDRVGETQYF. CDR3 in DNA: TGTGCCAGCAGTGAAGACAGGGTTGGAGAGACCCAGTACTTC.

The chain uses TRBV5-1 and TRBJ1-1; possibly TRBD1 for D (5 bases). Between the trimmed V and J ends, which lost 3 bases and 5 bases, there was a span of 11 bases. CDR1 is SGHRS, CDR2 YFSETQ, per germline. The CDR3 runs to 13 residues. The CDR3 coding sequence is TGCGCCAGCAGCTCGGTGGGGGGGACTGAAGCTTTCTTT. Its translation is CASSSVGGTEAFF.

This CDR3 is CASSRGTGTDTQYF. In DNA form, the CDR3 reads TGTGCCAGCAGCCGGGGGACAGGGACAGATACGCAGTATTTT. The chain recombines TRBV4-2 with TRBJ2-3, with 9 bases matching TRBD1. Looked up from germline, CDR1 is LGHNA and CDR2 is YNFKEQ. Losses at the gene ends were 4 bases for V and 3 bases for J; bases not matched to a gene: 2. The CDR3 loop spans 14 amino acids.

V gene TRBV27 combines with J gene TRBJ2-3; the match to TRBD2 covers 12 bases. V dropped 7 bases and J dropped 8; count of bases not matched to a gene: 13. Germline CDR1 reads MNHEY; CDR2 reads SMNVEV (reference sequence). The CDR3 runs to 16 residues. CDR3 sequence: CASKIPASGGVGTQYF. The CDR3 nucleotides read TGTGCCAGCAAAATCCCGGCTAGCGGGGGGGTGGGTACGCAGTATTTT.

The V gene is TRBV15, the J gene TRBJ2-1; no firm D call. The CDR3 consists of 11 residues. Trimming took off 5 bases at V and 9 bases at J, with 8 bases between the two ends. Germline V gives CDR1 LNHNV, CDR2 YYDKDF (reference sequence). CDR3 DNA: TGTGCCACCAGCCTAAGCTTTGAGCAGTTCTTC. Encoded protein: CATSLSFEQFF.